This T cell receptor (beta chain) appears in the sequencing data of a study of cytomegalovirus exposure and HLA in healthy donors. Study-wide findings and caveats: A later examination showed that TCR association rates differed by HLA locus, with DRB1 most and HLA-C fewest. V- and J-gene trimming in TCR beta was tied to a missense DCLRE1C variant by an analysis performed later.

For this clone: Antigen unknown.

Germline-derived CDR1 and CDR2 are SGHVS and FNYEAQ. V shed 1 base, J shed 4 bases, and the junction held 9 bases outside the gene matches. The CDR3 covers 17 residues. PCR employed 60 Vbeta and 13 Jbeta primers. Data came from immunoSEQ multiplex PCR; TCRdb stores just in-frame clones and leaves some out. Among 110,000 to 150,000 clones, around four fifths were seen once, and the ten largest hold approximately 3.6%. The clonotype comes from a male donor in good health and CMV-seronegative. Sequenced material: PBMCs. The J gene is TRBJ2-3, the V gene TRBV7-6; TRBD2 matches 9 bases. The CDR3 nucleotides read TGTGCCAGCAGCTTAGAAGGCGGGAGGGCCCGCTCAGATACGCAGTATTTT. Translated, it gives CASSLEGGRARSDTQYF.